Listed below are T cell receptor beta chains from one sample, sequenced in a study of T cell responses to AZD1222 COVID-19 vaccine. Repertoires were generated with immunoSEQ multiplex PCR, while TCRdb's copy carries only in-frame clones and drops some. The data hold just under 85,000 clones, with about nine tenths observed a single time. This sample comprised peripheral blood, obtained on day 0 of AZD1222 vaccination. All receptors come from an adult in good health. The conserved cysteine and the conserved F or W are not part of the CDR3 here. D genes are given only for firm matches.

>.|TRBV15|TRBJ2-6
ATSRDGDSGANVLT
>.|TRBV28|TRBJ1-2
ASGGIYGYT
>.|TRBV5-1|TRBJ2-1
ASSSYGGSSHNEQF
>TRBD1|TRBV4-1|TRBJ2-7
ASSQPITRDRVSGQY
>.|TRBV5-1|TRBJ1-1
ASSLDTGNTEAF
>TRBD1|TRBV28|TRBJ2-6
ASSLHGQAGANVLT
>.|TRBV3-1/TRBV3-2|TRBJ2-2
ASSPLRTGTGELF
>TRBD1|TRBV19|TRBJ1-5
ASTLGQGVQPQH
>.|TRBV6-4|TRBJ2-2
ASSEGGANTGELF
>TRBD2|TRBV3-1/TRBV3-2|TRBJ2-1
ASSQDLAEAYNEQF